This T cell receptor (beta chain) was sequenced in a study of metastatic and nonmetastatic thyroid tumors. Study-wide background: Thyroid patients, malignant and benign, had repertoires compared across blood and tumor or nodule tissue. The study's findings and limits: The study reportedly found significantly higher TCR beta diversity in malignant thyroid tumors than benign nodules, in blood and tumor.

TCRdb reprocessed the PCR reads using MiXCR. The profile covers over 20,000 clones, with 31% appearing a single time and 12% to 15% taken by the ten largest. The CDR3 extends over 13 amino acids. The junction had 5 bases not matched to a gene; V was cut back by 7 bases and J by 4 bases. Per the germline V gene, CDR1 is MDHEN and CDR2 is SYDVKM. Every patient was untreated before thyroid surgery. This clone has at least ten counts. What it binds is not known. A much larger clone lies a single base off, so this may be a read error. The conserved phenylalanine or tryptophan is not found at the CDR3 terminus, so this likely reflects a read error.

This chain connects TRBV28 to TRBJ2-3; 7 positions match TRBD2. This receptor was obtained from a female donor with papillary thyroid cancer or a benign thyroid nodule (not recorded which). Some clones in this sample may be carry-over from other donors' samples. The sequenced sample was blood. This chain's CDR3 is CASNKRGADTQYL. CDR3 in DNA: TGTGCCAGCAATAAGCGGGGAGCAGATACGCAGTATCTT.